Following are 29 T cell receptor beta chains from one sample sequenced in a study of cytomegalovirus exposure and HLA in healthy donors listed by TCRdb under 2017. Receptor libraries were prepared by the immunoSEQ multiplex PCR assay. A mixture of 60 forward primers for TCR Vbeta segments and 13 reverse primers for TCR Jbeta segments was used in the multiplex PCR. This immuneACCESS table, as held by TCRdb, lists in-frame sequences with V and J called but not all clones. Of the missing ones, under half trace to an unresolved V gene in checked studies; the others have no known cause. The sample contains around 200,000 clones, roughly 79% of them found a single time. Of the sample, 1.5% to 2% falls within the top ten clones. The sequencing input was PBMCs. The receptors stem from a male donor in good health and CMV-seronegative.

The genes are TRBV7-9 and TRBJ1-1; tentative D call: TRBD1 (5 bases). This CDR3 spans 13 amino acids. V lost 5 bases and J 1 base, leaving 8 bases between the germline ends. Germline values: CDR1 SEHNR, CDR2 FQNEAQ (reference sequence). The CDR3 sequence: CASSPQGNTEAFF. For the CDR3, the DNA is TGTGCCAGCAGCCCCCAGGGGAACACTGAAGCTTTCTTT.

The table lists this clone with a count of one. The genes are TRBV27 and TRBJ1-1; D gene uncertain. Trimming pared 3 bases from V and 5 bases from J, leaving 10 bases between. CDR1 is MNHEY, CDR2 SMNVEV, per germline (reference sequence). The CDR3 is 13 residues long. The CDR3 DNA follows: TGTGCCAGCAGTTTGGAGGTATTGACTGAAGCTTTCTTT. Its translation is CASSLEVLTEAFF.

The rearrangement uses TRBV7-9 and TRBJ2-5; 7 bases fit TRBD2. Germline V gene data show CDR1 as SEHNR and CDR2 as FQNEAQ (reference sequence). V was clipped by 10 bases and J by 5 bases; unmatched bases: 7. The CDR3 has 12 amino acids. For the CDR3, the DNA is TGTGCCACCCAGGCGGGAGTGGAGACCCAGTACTTC. Translated: CATQAGVETQYF.

The genes are TRBV27 and TRBJ2-5; the D gene is possibly TRBD1 (6 bases). V lost 7 bases, J lost 7 bases, and 13 bases lay in between. Germline V gene sequence: CDR1 MNHEY, CDR2 SMNVEV (reference sequence). The CDR3 length is 12 residues. The CDR3 sequence: CASKDRLMTQYF. The DNA for the CDR3 is TGTGCCAGCAAGGACAGACTTATGACCCAGTACTTC.

V is TRBV9 and J is TRBJ2-1, with D unresolved. Trimming cost V 1 base and J 0 bases, with 11 bases left between them. The CDR3 consists of 16 residues. The germline V gene encodes CDR1 SGDLS and CDR2 YYNGEE. As DNA, the CDR3 is TGTGCCAGCAGCGTAAAGGCGGTAGGCTCCTACAATGAGCAGTTCTTC. It translates to CASSVKAVGSYNEQFF.

This chain links TRBV20-1 with TRBJ1-2; D remains unclear. V was cut by 8 bases and J by 3 bases, with 10 bases left in between. The germline CDR1 and CDR2 sequences are DFQATT and SNEGSKA (reference sequence). This CDR3 contains 11 residues. The CDR3 here is CSRDSDYGYTF. The CDR3 DNA sequence: TGCAGTCGGGATAGCGACTATGGCTACACCTTC.

The chain uses TRBV9 and TRBJ2-3; D perhaps matches TRBD2 (6 bases). The CDR3 loop spans 17 amino acids. Germline CDR1 SGDLS, CDR2 YYNGEE. The V and J ends lost 3 bases and 0 bases respectively, with 17 bases between them. In nucleotides, the CDR3 is TGTGCCAGCAGCGGTCCGGACGGGAGCATAAGCACAGATACGCAGTATTTT. This gives the protein CASSGPDGSISTDTQYF.

The chain uses TRBV27 and TRBJ2-1, with 9 bases lining up with TRBD1. This CDR3 spans 16 amino acids. The germline CDR1 and CDR2 sequences are MNHEY and SMNVEV (reference sequence). The ends lost 3 bases at V and 7 bases at J; junction bases unmatched: 10. The CDR3 here is CASSFSGTGKRNEQFF. The DNA of the CDR3 is TGTGCCAGCAGTTTTTCCGGGACAGGGAAGAGGAATGAGCAGTTCTTC.

The gene calls are TRBV9 and TRBJ1-1; D not resolved. This CDR3 region has 13 residues. Germline V lookup: CDR1 SGDLS, CDR2 YYNGEE. V was clipped by 0 bases and J by 1 base, with 4 bases between them. In DNA form, the CDR3 reads TGTGCCAGCAGCGTAGGAGCGAACACTGAAGCTTTCTTT. As protein: CASSVGANTEAFF.

A word on this clone: This is likely a read error, given that the CDR3 carries no conserved phenylalanine or tryptophan at its end. The chain joins TRBV27 to TRBJ2-7; TRBD2 matches at 11 bases. The CDR3 sequence is 14 residues long. The V gene end was trimmed by 6 bases and the J gene end by 2 bases; junction bases not matched to a gene: 3. The germline gives CDR1 MNHEY, CDR2 SMNVEV (reference sequence). DNA for the CDR3: TGTGCCAGCAGCGGACTAGCGGGTGCCTACGAGCAGTACCTC. Residues: CASSGLAGAYEQYL.

The chain couples TRBV4-3 to TRBJ1-4; D possibly corresponds to TRBD1 (5 bases). CDR1 is LGHNA, CDR2 YSLEER, per germline. The CDR3 runs to 16 residues. V was shortened by 0 bases and J by 6 bases, with 14 bases between the two germline ends. CDR3 region: CASSQDSGGWDEKLFF. CDR3 in DNA: TGCGCCAGCAGCCAAGATAGCGGGGGATGGGATGAAAAACTGTTTTTT.

The CDR3 region is CASSQETGGGERAQYF. CDR3 DNA sequence: TGCGCCAGCAGCCAAGAAACTGGGGGAGGCGAAAGGGCGCAGTATTTT. This chain joins TRBV4-1 and TRBJ2-3; a weak D match, TRBD2 (6 bases). This CDR3 spans 16 amino acids. Germline values: CDR1 MGHRA, CDR2 YSYEKL. The germline V and J ends were trimmed by 0 bases and 10 bases, with 20 bases remaining between them.

The rearrangement links TRBV5-5 to TRBJ1-1, with a possible D match to TRBD1 (6 bases). Between the trimmed V and J ends, which lost 2 bases and 0 bases, there was a span of 14 bases. Germline V gene data show CDR1 as SGHKS and CDR2 as YYEKEE (reference sequence). The CDR3 is 16 amino acids. CDR3 nucleotides: TGTGCCAGCAGCTTACAGGGTGGAATGATGAACACTGAAGCTTTCTTT. It specifies CASSLQGGMMNTEAFF.

The chain links TRBV9 to TRBJ2-7; 10 bases agree with TRBD1. This CDR3 contains 14 residues. V shed 4 bases and J 7 bases; nucleotides not matched to a gene: 8. Germline V gene lookup returns CDR1 SGDLS and CDR2 YYNGEE. The CDR3 DNA sequence: TGTGCCAGCAGCCCCCGGGACAGGGGTTGGGAGCAGTACTTC. The encoded protein is CASSPRDRGWEQYF.

V gene TRBV2 combines with J gene TRBJ2-2; 9 bases fit TRBD1. The CDR3 is 15 amino acids. Germline CDR1 reads SNHLY; CDR2 reads FYNNEI. V trimming: 8 bases; J trimming: 2 bases; junction bases outside the gene matches: 6. CDR3 nucleotides: TGTGCCAGCCAGGGGGACAGGGCAAACACCGGGGAGCTGTTTTTT. This codes for CASQGDRANTGELFF.

This chain joins TRBV15 and TRBJ1-1; D is possibly TRBD1 (6 bases). V lost 6 bases and J lost 2, with 13 bases in between. CDR3 size: 14 residues. The germline CDR1 and CDR2 sequences are LNHNV and YYDKDF (reference sequence). CDR3 bases: TGTGCCACCAGTCAGGACAGAGCTAACACTGAAGCTTTCTTT. As protein: CATSQDRANTEAFF.

This chain joins TRBV6-5 and TRBJ2-5, with D possibly matching TRBD2 (5 bases). The J call is doubtful: the DNA matches TRBJ2-7 better. Germline CDR1 and CDR2: MNHEY and SVGAGI. The CDR3 loop spans 14 amino acids. The CDR3 reads CASSPSDGGYEQYF. The DNA for the CDR3 is TGTGCCAGCAGCCCGTCGGACGGAGGCTACGAGCAGTACTTC.

V is TRBV5-1 and J is TRBJ2-7, with D maybe TRBD1 (5 bases). This CDR3 is 15 amino acids long. The V and J ends lost 2 bases and 0 bases respectively, with 12 bases between them. In germline, CDR1 is SGHRS, CDR2 YFSETQ. The CDR3 protein is CASSFGHRSSYEQYF. In DNA form, the CDR3 reads TGCGCCAGCAGCTTCGGACACCGGAGCTCCTACGAGCAGTACTTC.

This clone is a singleton in its sample. The chain joins TRBV6-1 to TRBJ2-7, with 14 bases aligning to TRBD2. The CDR3 loop spans 14 amino acids. V lost 7 bases and J lost 5; bases outside the gene matches: 4. CDR1 and CDR2 (germline): MNHNS, SASEGT. CDR3 in amino acids: CASNPGLAGDEQYF. CDR3 in DNA: TGTGCCAGCAATCCGGGACTAGCGGGAGACGAGCAGTACTTC.

This clone has a count of ten or more. The chain couples TRBV4-1 to TRBJ1-1; TRBD1 matches 7 bases. Germline CDR1 and CDR2: MGHRA and YSYEKL. The CDR3 totals 13 residues. V dropped 7 bases and J dropped 4; count of bases not matched to a gene: 6. CDR3: CASNRGVSTEAFF. The DNA of the CDR3 is TGCGCCAGCAACAGGGGAGTGAGCACTGAAGCTTTCTTT.

This rearrangement joins TRBV30 to TRBJ2-5; possible D gene TRBD1, 6 bases. Germline V gene sequence: CDR1 GTSNPN, CDR2 SVGIG (reference sequence). This CDR3 comprises 12 residues. Trimming cost V 2 bases and J 2 bases, with 6 bases left between them. CDR3: CAWSTGQETQYF. The CDR3 DNA follows: TGTGCCTGGAGTACAGGGCAAGAGACCCAGTACTTC.

V and J are TRBV5-5 and TRBJ1-1; D possibly corresponds to TRBD1 (6 bases). The ends were cut back, 4 bases at V and 3 bases at J, with 22 bases in the middle. The CDR3 extends over 17 amino acids. Germline loops: CDR1 SGHKS, CDR2 YYEKEE (reference sequence). The CDR3 protein is CASSHKLQGLWDTEAFF. CDR3 nucleotide sequence: TGTGCCAGCAGCCATAAGCTACAGGGTCTGTGGGACACTGAAGCTTTCTTT.

As concerns this clone: The same CDR3 can be traced to other DNA sequences in this sample. The CDR3 sequence: CASRDRGEKLFF. CDR3 in DNA: TGTGCCAGTAGGGATAGGGGTGAAAAACTGTTTTTT. The chain employs TRBV19 and TRBJ1-4; perhaps TRBD1 as D (5 bases). Germline V CDR1 and CDR2: LNHDA, SQIVND (reference sequence). The V and J ends lost 6 bases and 7 bases respectively, with 9 bases between them. The CDR3 is made up of 12 amino acids.

About this clone: Germline and junction disagree at one end, which may indicate a read error. The chain uses TRBV7-7 and TRBJ2-1; 10 nucleotides agree with TRBD2. Germline CDR1 reads SSHAT; CDR2 reads FNYEAQ (reference sequence). The CDR3 sequence is 17 residues long. DNA for the CDR3: TGTGCTAGCAGCTTAGGGCCTAGCGGGAGTCTGAACAATGAGCAGTTCTTC. It is translated as CASSLGPSGSLNNEQFF.

The chain recombines TRBV10-3 with TRBJ2-7; 7 positions agree with TRBD1. The trim removed 4 bases at V and 7 bases at J, leaving 13 bases unmatched. The CDR3 is 15 residues long. Germline CDR1 is ENHRY and CDR2 is SYGVKD. The CDR3 coding sequence is TGTGCCATCAGTGGGATCGACAGGGCGCCGGGGGAGCAGTACTTC. Its translation: CAISGIDRAPGEQYF.

The chain links TRBV2 to TRBJ2-5; 7 nucleotides agree with TRBD2. The CDR3 contains 13 residues. The germline gives CDR1 SNHLY, CDR2 FYNNEI. After removal of 9 bases from V and 4 bases from J, the junction contained 8 bases not matched to a gene. Here the CDR3 reads CARTTSIGETQYF. CDR3 sequence (DNA): TGTGCCAGGACGACTAGCATAGGAGAGACCCAGTACTTC. The full variable domain, rest sourced from reference TRBV2 and TRBJ2-5, is EPEVTQTPSHQVTQMGQEVILRCVPISNHLYFYWYRQILGQKVEFLVSFYNNEISEKSEIFDDQFSVERPDGSNFTLKIRSTKLEDSAMYFCARTTSIGETQYFGPGTRLLVL.

In regard to this clone: The same CDR3 can be traced to other DNA sequences in this sample. The J gene is TRBJ2-3, the V gene TRBV7-6; 9 bases line up with TRBD2. CDR1 is SGHVS, CDR2 FNYEAQ, per germline. V trimming: 5 bases; J trimming: 3 bases; junction bases outside the gene matches: 3. CDR3 length: 14 amino acids. For the CDR3, the DNA is TGTGCCAGCAGCGATAGCGGGGGAACAGATACGCAGTATTTT. Protein sequence: CASSDSGGTDTQYF.

This clone showed up just a few times. V and J are TRBV18 and TRBJ1-4; no clear D. The germline V and J ends were trimmed by 3 bases and 8 bases, with 19 bases remaining between them. This CDR3 has 16 residues. Looked up from germline, CDR1 is KGHSH and CDR2 is LQKENI. The CDR3 region has the DNA TGTGCCAGCTCACCCTCGATGGCAGGCGGAGGGGAAAAACTGTTTTTT. Amino acid sequence: CASSPSMAGGGEKLFF.

J is TRBJ1-5 and V is TRBV6-5, with 9 positions matching TRBD1. CDR3 length: 16 residues. Per germline, CDR1 MNHEY and CDR2 SVGAGI. V was clipped by 0 bases and J by 8 bases; unmatched bases: 8. The CDR3 sequence is CASSYSSTGGAEPQHF. The CDR3 DNA reads TGTGCCAGCAGTTACTCATCGACAGGGGGGGCTGAGCCCCAGCATTTT.